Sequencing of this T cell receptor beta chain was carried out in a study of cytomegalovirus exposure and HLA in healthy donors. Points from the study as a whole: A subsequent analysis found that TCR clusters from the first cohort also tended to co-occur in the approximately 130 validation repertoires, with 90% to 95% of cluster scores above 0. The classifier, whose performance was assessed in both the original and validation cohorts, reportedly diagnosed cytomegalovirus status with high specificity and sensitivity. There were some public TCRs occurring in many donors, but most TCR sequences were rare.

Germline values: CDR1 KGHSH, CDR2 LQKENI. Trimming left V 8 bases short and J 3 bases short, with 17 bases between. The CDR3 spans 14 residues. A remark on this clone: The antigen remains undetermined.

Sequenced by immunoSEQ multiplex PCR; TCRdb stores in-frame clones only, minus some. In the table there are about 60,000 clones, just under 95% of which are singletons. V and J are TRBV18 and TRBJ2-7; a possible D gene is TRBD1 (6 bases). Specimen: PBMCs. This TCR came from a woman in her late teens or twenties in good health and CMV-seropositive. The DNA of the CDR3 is TGTGCCAGCACCCCTCAGGACAGTAACTACGAGCAGTACTTC. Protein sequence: CASTPQDSNYEQYF.